This T cell receptor beta chain came from a study of T-cell reconstitution after alpha-beta-depleted transplantation in children. Study-level findings and limits: Reportedly, only several hundred clones from non-depleted graft cells drove alpha-beta T-cell counts at about two months. Newly generated T cells supplied most T-cell counts and diversity one year post-transplant.

With 8 bases clipped from V and 3 bases from J, the junction kept 7 bases outside the gene matches. Per the germline V gene, CDR1 is MNHEY and CDR2 is SMNVEV (reference sequence). This CDR3 contains 14 residues. TCRbeta library construction was performed incorporating unique molecular identifiers. MiXCR, run by TCRdb on the PCR reads, gives a single entry per CDR3 protein. The sample includes about 900,000 distinct CDR3 sequences, about 31% of them seen just once. This clonotype was counted between two and nine times. Its specificity is not known. The sequencing here drew on PBMCs, mostly from graft donor cells, taken 360 days after TCRalphabeta/CD19-depleted stem cell transplant. The receptor comes from a boy less than two years old who had a stem cell transplant for SCID, so the T cells may come from the graft donor. The chain employs TRBV27 and TRBJ2-7; TRBD2 aligns across 10 bases. This chain's CDR3 is CASRTKRGGYEQYF. CDR3 DNA sequence: TGTGCCAGCCGAACGAAGCGGGGGGGCTACGAGCAGTACTTC.